This is a list of T cell receptor beta chains from one sample in a study of control samples from healthy donors and cancer patients. Sequencing was performed with immunoSEQ multiplex PCR; in TCRdb, only in-frame clones are kept and a portion is missing. Its table lists some 180,000 clones. Sequencing was carried out using blood. These receptors were obtained from a woman in her thirties in good health. Each CDR3 is given with its conserved first and last residue. D genes are given only for firm matches.

v_call	cdr3_length	d_call	j_call	cdr3_nt	cdr3_aa
TRBV18	17	TRBD1	TRBJ1-2	TGTGCCAGCTCACCACAGGGACAGGGCATATCTAACTATGGCTACACCTTC	CASSPQGQGISNYGYTF
TRBV9	15	NA	TRBJ2-3	TGTGCCAGCAGCGTCGGGGTAAGGTCCACAGATACGCAGTATTTT	CASSVGVRSTDTQYF
TRBV5-6	11	NA	TRBJ2-1	TGTGCCAGCAGCTTGGCCGGTGAGCAGTTCTTC	CASSLAGEQFF
TRBV4-3	16	NA	TRBJ1-1	TGCGCCAGCAGCCAAGATTCGACAGACCTGAACACTGAAGCTTTCTTT	CASSQDSTDLNTEAFF
TRBV5-1	14	NA	TRBJ2-4	TGCGCCAGCTCCCGGGATAGGCTCAAAAACATTCAGTACTTC	CASSRDRLKNIQYF
TRBV5-1	15	NA	TRBJ2-1	TGCGCCAGCAGCTTGGAGGGGACACGGAACAATGAGCAGTTCTTC	CASSLEGTRNNEQFF
TRBV28	15	NA	TRBJ1-3	TGTGCCAGCAGCCGAGGTGGGGAGGGGGGAAACACCATATATTTT	CASSRGGEGGNTIYF
TRBV21-1	17	NA	TRBJ2-2	TGTGCCAGCAGCAAAGACGGTCAGGGGGCGCGGACCGGGGAGCTGTTTTTT	CASSKDGQGARTGELFF
TRBV7-9	17	NA	TRBJ2-7	TGTGCCAGCAGCTCAGACGATTCCAGGTCTGGAAACTACGAGCAGTACTTC	CASSSDDSRSGNYEQYF
TRBV2	14	NA	TRBJ1-1	TGTGCCAGCAGTGACCCAGGGGTGAACACTGAAGCTTTCTTT	CASSDPGVNTEAFF
TRBV7-2	13	NA	TRBJ1-6	TGTGCCAGTCACCGGGCTGATGTTTCACCCCTCCACTTT	CASHRADVSPLHF
TRBV7-2	13	NA	TRBJ2-1	TGTGCCAGCAGCTTTTACACCTACAATGAGCAGTTCTTC	CASSFYTYNEQFF
TRBV5-1	13	TRBD1	TRBJ1-2	TGCGCCAGCGCAACACAGGGGAACTATGGCTACACCTTC	CASATQGNYGYTF
TRBV6-5	13	NA	TRBJ1-2	TGTGCCAGCAGTTACTCGTCAGGGAAAAACTACACCTTC	CASSYSSGKNYTF
TRBV28	14	TRBD1	TRBJ1-2	TGTGCCAGCAGTTTCCAGGGGGAGATCTATGGCTACACCTTC	CASSFQGEIYGYTF
TRBV7-2	17	TRBD1	TRBJ2-2	TGTGCCAGCAGCTTACATGGACAGGGGATGCCCACCGGGGAGCTGTTTTTT	CASSLHGQGMPTGELFF
TRBV28	14	NA	TRBJ2-3	TGTGCCAGCAGTTCCCAGACCAGCACAGATACGCAGTATTTT	CASSSQTSTDTQYF
TRBV7-8	13	NA	TRBJ1-3	TGTGCCAGCAGCTTAGGCAGCGGAAACACCATATATTTT	CASSLGSGNTIYF